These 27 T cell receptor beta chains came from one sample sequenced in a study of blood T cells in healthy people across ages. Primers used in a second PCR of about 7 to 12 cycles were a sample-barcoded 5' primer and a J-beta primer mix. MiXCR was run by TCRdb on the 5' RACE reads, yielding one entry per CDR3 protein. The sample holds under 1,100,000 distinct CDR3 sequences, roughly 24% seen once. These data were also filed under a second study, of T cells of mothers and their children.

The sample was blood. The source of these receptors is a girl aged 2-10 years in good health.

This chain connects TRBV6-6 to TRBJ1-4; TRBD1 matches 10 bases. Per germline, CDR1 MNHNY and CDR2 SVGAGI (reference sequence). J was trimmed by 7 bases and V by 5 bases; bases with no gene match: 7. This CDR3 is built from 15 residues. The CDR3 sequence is CASSRDRGLSEKLFF. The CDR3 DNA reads TGTGCCAGCAGTCGGGACAGGGGCCTGAGTGAAAAACTGTTTTTT.

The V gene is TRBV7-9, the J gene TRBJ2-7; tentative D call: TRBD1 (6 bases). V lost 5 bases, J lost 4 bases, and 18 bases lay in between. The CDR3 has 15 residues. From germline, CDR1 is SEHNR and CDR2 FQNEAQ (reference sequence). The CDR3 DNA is TGTGCCAGCAGCCCGAGGACAGTGGGAGAGTACGAGCAGTACTTC. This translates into CASSPRTVGEYEQYF.

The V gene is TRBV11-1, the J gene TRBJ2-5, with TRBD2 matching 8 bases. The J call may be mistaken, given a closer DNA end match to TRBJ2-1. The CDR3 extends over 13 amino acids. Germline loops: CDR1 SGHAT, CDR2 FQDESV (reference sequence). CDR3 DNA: TGTGCCAGCAGCCAGACTAGCGTTGGTGAGCAGTTCTTC. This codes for CASSQTSVGEQFF.

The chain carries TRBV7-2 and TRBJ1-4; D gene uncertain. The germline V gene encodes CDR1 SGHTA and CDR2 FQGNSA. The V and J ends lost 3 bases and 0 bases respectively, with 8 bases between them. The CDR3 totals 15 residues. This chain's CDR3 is CASSFKGATNEKLFF. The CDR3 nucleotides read TGTGCCAGCAGCTTCAAGGGTGCAACTAATGAAAAACTGTTTTTT.

The CDR3 spells CASSLRGGPDNEQFF. CDR3 DNA sequence: TGTGCCAGCAGCTTGAGGGGGGGCCCTGACAATGAGCAGTTCTTC. The chain couples TRBV5-6 to TRBJ2-1; a possible D gene is TRBD2 (7 bases). The germline V gene has CDR1 SGHDT and CDR2 YYEEEE. CDR3 length equals 15 residues. The V end lost 1 base, the J end lost 5 bases, and 13 bases lay between the germline ends.

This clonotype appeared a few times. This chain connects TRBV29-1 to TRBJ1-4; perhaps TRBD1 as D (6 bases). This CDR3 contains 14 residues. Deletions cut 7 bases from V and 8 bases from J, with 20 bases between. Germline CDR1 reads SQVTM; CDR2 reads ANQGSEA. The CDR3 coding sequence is TGCAGCGCCAAAGGGGGACGGGGGCAGGAAAAACTGTTTTTT. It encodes CSAKGGRGQEKLFF.

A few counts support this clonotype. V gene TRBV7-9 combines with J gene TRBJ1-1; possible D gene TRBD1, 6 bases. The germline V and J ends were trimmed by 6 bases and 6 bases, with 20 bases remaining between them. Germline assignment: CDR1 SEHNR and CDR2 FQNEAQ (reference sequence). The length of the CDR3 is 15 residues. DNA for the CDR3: TGTGCCAGCAGATACCGGGACAACGTTTTTGCTGAAGCTTTCTTT. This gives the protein CASRYRDNVFAEAFF.

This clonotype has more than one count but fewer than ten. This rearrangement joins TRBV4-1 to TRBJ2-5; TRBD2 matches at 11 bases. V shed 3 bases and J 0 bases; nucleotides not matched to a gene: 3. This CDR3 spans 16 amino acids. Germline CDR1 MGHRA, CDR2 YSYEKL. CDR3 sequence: CASSQRTSGHQETQYF. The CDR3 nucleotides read TGCGCCAGCAGCCAGAGGACTAGCGGGCACCAAGAGACCCAGTACTTC.

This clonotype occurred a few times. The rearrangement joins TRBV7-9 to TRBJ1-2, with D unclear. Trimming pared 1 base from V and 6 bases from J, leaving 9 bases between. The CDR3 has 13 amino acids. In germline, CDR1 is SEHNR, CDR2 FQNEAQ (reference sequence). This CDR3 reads CASSLGTWNGYTF. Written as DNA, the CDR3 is TGTGCCAGCAGCTTAGGGACGTGGAATGGCTACACCTTC.

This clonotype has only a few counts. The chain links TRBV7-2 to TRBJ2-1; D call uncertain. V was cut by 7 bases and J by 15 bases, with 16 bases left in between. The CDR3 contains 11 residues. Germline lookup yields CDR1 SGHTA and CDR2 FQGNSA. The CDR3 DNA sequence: TGTGCCAGCACCGATAACCTACTCGGGTTCTTC. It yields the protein CASTDNLLGFF.

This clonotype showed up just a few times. The CDR3 spells CASSLDYGRVIYNEQFF. The CDR3 nucleotides read TGTGCCAGCAGCTTAGATTATGGGCGGGTTATATACAATGAGCAGTTCTTC. The genes are TRBV7-2 and TRBJ2-1, with D perhaps TRBD2 (5 bases). The CDR3 is 17 amino acids. V lost 1 base and J 4 bases, leaving 17 bases between the germline ends. The germline CDR1 and CDR2 sequences are SGHTA and FQGNSA.

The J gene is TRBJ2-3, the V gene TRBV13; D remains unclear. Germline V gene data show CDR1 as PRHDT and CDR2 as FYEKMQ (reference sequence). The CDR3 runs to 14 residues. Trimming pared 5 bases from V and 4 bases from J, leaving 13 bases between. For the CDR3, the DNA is TGTGCCAGCAGCCAACGCCTTGGTCCAGATACGCAGTATTTT. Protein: CASSQRLGPDTQYF.

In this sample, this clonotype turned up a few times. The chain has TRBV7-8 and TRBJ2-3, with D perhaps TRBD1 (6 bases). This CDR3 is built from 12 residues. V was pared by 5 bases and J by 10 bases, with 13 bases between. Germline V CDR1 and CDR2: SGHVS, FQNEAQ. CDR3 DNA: TGTGCCAGCAGCACCCGGGACAACTCGCAGTATTTT. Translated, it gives CASSTRDNSQYF.

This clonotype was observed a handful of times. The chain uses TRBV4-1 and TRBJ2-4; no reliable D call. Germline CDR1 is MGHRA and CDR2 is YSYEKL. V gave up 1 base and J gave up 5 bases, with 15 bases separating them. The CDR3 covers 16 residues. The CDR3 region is CASSQVKKRSENIQYF. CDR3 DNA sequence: TGCGCCAGCAGCCAAGTCAAAAAAAGGTCCGAAAACATTCAGTACTTC.

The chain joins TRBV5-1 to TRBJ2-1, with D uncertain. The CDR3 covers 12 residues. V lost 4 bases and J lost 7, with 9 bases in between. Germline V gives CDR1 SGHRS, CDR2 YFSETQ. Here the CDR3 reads CASSAPSNEQFF. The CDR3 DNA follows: TGCGCCAGCAGCGCGCCCAGTAATGAGCAGTTCTTC.

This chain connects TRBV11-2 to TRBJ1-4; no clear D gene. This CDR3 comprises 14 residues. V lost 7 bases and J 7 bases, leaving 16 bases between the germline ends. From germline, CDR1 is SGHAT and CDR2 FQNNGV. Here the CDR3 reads CASTRAVGSEKLFF. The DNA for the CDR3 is TGTGCCAGCACCCGGGCAGTGGGGAGTGAAAAACTGTTTTTT.

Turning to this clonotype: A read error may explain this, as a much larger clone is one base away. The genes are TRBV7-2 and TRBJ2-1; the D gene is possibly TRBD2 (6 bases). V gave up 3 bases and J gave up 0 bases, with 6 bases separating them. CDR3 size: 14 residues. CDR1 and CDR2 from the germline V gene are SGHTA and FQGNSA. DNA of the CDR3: TGTGCCAGCAGCTTGGACTACTCCTACAATGAGCAGTTCTTC. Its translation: CASSLDYSYNEQFF. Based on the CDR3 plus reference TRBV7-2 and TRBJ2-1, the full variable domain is GAGVSQSPSNKVTEKGKDVELRCDPISGHTALYWYRQSLGQGLEFLIYFQGNSAPDKSGLPSDRFSAERTGGSVSTLTIQRTQQEDSAVYLCASSLDYSYNEQFFGPGTRLTVL.

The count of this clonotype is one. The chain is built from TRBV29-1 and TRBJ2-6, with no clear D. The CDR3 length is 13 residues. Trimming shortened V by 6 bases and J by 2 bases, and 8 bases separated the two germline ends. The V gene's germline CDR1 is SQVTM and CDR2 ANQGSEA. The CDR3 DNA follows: TGCAGCGTCCGGCCCACTGGGGCCAACGTCCTGACTTTC. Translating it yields CSVRPTGANVLTF.

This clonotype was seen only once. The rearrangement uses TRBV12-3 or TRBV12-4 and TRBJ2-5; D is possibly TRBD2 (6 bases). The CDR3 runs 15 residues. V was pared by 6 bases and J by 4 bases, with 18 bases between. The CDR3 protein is CASRRGLVGGETQYF. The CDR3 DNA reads TGTGCCAGCAGGCGGGGCCTCGTGGGGGGAGAGACCCAGTACTTC.

CDR3 sequence: CASSLLGSGNEEQFF. The CDR3 DNA follows: TGTGCCAGCAGTTTATTGGGATCGGGCAATGAGGAGCAGTTCTTC. The chain links TRBV12-3 or TRBV12-4 to TRBJ2-5; D unresolved. The J call is doubtful: the DNA matches TRBJ2-1 better. CDR3 length: 15 amino acids.

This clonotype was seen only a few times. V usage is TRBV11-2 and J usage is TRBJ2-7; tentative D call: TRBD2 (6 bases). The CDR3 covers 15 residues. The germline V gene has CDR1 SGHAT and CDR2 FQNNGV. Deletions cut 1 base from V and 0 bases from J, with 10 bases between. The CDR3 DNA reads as TGTGCCAGCAGCTTAGCGGCGGGAAGCTCCTACGAGCAGTACTTC. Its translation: CASSLAAGSSYEQYF.

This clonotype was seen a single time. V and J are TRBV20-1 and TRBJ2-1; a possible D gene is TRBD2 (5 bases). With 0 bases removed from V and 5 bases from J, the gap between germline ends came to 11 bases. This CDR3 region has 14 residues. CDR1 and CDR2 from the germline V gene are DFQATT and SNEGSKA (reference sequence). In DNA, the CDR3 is TGCAGTGCTAGAGATAGGAGGATCCACAATGAGCAGTTCTTC. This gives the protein CSARDRRIHNEQFF.

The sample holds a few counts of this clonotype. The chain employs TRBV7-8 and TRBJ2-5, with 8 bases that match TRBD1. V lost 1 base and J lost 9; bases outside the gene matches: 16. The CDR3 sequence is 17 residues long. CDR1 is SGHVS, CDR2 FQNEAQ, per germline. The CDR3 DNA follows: TGTGCCAGCAGCTTAGAATCCACAGGGGGGATTCGAGTGGCCCAGTACTTC. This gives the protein CASSLESTGGIRVAQYF.

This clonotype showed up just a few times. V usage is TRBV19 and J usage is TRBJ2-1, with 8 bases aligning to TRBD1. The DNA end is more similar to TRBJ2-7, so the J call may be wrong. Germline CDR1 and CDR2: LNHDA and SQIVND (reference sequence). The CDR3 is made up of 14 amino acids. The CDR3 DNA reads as TGTGCCAGTAGTGTTACCGGACAGGGCTACGAGCAGTACTTC. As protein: CASSVTGQGYEQYF.

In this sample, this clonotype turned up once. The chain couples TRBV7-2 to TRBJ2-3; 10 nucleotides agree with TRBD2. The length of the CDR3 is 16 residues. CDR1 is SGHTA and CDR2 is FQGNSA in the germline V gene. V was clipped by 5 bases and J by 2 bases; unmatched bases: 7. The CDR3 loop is CASSRISGGTTDTQYF. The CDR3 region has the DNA TGTGCCAGCAGCCGAATTAGCGGGGGGACCACAGATACGCAGTATTTT.

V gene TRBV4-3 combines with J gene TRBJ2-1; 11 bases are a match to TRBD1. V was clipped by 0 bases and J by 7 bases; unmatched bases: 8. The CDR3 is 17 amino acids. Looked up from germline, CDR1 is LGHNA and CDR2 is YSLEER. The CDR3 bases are TGCGCCAGCAGCCAAGAAATCCTCGGGACAGGGGGTAATGAGCAGTTCTTC. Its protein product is CASSQEILGTGGNEQFF.

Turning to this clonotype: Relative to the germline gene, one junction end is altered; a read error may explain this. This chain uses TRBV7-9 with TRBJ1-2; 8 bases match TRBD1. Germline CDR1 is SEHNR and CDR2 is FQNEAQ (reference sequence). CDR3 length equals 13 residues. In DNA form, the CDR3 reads TGTGCCAGCAGCTCACCGGGACAGGCGGCGGCGAACTTC. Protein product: CASSSPGQAAANF.